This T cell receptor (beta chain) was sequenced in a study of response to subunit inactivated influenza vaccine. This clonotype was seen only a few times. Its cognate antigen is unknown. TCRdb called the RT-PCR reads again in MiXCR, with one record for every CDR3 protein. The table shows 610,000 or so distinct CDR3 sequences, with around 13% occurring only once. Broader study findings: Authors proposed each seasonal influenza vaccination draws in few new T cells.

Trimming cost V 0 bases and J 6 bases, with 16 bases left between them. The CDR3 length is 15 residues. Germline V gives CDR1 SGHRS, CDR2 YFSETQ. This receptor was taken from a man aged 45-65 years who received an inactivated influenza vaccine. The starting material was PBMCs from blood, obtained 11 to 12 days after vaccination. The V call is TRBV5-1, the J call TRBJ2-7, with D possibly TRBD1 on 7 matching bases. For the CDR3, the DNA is TGCGCCAGCAGCTTGGCCCAGGGCAGGGGGGCCGAGCAGTACTTC. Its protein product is CASSLAQGRGAEQYF.